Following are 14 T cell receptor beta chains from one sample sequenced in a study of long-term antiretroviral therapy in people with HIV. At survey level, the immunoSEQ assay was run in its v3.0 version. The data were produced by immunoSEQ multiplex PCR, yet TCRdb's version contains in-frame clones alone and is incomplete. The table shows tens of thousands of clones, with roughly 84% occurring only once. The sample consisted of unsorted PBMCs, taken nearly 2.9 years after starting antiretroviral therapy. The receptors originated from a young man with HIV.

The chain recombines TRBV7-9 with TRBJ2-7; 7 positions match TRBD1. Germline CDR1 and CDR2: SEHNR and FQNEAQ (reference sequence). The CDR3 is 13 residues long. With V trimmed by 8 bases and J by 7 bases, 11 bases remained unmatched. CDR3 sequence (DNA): TGTGCCAGCGGACTTGGGACAGACGAGGAGCAGTACTTC. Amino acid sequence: CASGLGTDEEQYF.

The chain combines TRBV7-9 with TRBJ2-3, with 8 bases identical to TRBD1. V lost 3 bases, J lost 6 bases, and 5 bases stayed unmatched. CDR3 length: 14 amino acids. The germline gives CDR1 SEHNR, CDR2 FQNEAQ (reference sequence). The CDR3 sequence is CASSFRQGADTQYF. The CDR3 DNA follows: TGTGCCAGCAGCTTTCGGCAGGGGGCCGATACGCAGTATTTT.

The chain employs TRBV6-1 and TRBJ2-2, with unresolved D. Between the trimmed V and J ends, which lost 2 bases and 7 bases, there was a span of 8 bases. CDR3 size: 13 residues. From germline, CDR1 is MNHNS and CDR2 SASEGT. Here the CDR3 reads CASSERLVGELFF. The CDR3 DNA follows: TGTGCCAGCAGTGAACGACTTGTCGGGGAGCTGTTTTTT.

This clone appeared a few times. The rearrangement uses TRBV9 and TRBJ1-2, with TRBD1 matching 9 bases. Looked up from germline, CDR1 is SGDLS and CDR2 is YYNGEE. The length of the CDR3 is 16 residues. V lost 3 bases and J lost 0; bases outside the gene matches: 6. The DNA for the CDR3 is TGTGCCAGCAGCGCGTCGACAGGGGGGTCTAACTATGGCTACACCTTC. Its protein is CASSASTGGSNYGYTF.

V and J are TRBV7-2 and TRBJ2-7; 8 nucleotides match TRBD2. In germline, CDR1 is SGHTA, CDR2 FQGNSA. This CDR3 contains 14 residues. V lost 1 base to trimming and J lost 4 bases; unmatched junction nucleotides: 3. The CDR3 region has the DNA TGTGCCAGCAGCTTAGGTGGCGGGGGGTACGAGCAGTACTTC. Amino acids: CASSLGGGGYEQYF. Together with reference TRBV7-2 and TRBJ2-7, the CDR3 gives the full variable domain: GAGVSQSPSNKVTEKGKDVELRCDPISGHTALYWYRQSLGQGLEFLIYFQGNSAPDKSGLPSDRFSAERTGGSVSTLTIQRTQQEDSAVYLCASSLGGGGYEQYFGPGTRLTVT.

CDR3 loop: CASSRSGREDTQYF. The CDR3 DNA follows: TGTGCCAGCAGCCGAAGCGGGAGGGAAGATACGCAGTATTTT. V gene TRBV9 combines with J gene TRBJ2-3, with 10 bases that match TRBD2. V lost 4 bases, J lost 5 bases, and 4 bases stayed unmatched. Germline assignment: CDR1 SGDLS and CDR2 YYNGEE. There are 14 residues in the CDR3. The full variable domain, in which reference TRBV9 and TRBJ2-3 provide the parts outside the CDR3, is DSGVTQTPKHLITATGQRVTLRCSPRSGDLSVYWYQQSLDQGLQFLIQYYNGEERAKGNILERFSAQQFPDLHSELNLSSLELGDSALYFCASSRSGREDTQYFGPGTRLTVL.

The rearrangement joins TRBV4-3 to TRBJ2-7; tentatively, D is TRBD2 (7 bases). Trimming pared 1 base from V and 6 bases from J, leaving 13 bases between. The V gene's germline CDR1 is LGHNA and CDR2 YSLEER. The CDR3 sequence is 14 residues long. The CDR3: CASSQVGGLGEQYF. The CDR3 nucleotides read TGCGCCAGCAGCCAAGTGGGGGGGCTGGGCGAGCAGTACTTC.

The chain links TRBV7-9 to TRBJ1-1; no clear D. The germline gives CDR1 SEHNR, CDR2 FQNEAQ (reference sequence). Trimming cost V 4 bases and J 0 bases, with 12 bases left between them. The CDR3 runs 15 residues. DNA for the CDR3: TGTGCCAGCAGCTCAAGGACGGCTCTGAACACTGAAGCTTTCTTT. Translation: CASSSRTALNTEAFF.

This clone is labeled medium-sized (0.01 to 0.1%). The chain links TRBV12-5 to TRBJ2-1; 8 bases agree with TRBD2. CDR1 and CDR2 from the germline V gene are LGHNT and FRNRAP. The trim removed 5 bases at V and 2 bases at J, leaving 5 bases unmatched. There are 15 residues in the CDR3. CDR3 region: CASGPKAGAYNEQFF. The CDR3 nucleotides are TGTGCTAGTGGTCCCAAAGCGGGGGCCTACAATGAGCAGTTCTTC.

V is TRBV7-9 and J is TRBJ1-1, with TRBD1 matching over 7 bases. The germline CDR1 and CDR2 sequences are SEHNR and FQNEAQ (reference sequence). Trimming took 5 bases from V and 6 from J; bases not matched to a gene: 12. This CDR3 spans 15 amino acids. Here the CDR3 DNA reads TGTGCCAGCAGCACTACAAACTTACAGGGGCCTGAAGCTTTCTTT. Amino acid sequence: CASSTTNLQGPEAFF.

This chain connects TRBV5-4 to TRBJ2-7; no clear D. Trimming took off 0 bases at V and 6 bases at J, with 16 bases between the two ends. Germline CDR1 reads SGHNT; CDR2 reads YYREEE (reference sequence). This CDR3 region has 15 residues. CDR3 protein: CASSLASILTREQYF. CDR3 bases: TGTGCCAGCAGCTTGGCTTCAATCCTAACACGCGAGCAGTACTTC. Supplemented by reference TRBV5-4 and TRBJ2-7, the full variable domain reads ETGVTQSPTHLIKTRGQQVTLRCSSQSGHNTVSWYQQALGQGPQFIFQYYREEENGRGNFPPRFSGLQFPNYSSELNVNALELDDSALYLCASSLASILTREQYFGPGTRLTVT.

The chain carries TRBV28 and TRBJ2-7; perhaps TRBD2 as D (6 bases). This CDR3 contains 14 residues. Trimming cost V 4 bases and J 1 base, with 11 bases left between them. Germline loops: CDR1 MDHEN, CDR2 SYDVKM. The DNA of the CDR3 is TGTGCCAGCAGTTCGGGGGACTCTTCCTACGAGCAGTACTTC. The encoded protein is CASSSGDSSYEQYF.

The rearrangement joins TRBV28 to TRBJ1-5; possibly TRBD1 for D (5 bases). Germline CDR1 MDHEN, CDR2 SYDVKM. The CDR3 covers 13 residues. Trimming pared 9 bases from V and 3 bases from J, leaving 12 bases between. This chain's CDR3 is CASHQGPNQPQHF. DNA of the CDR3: TGTGCCAGTCACCAGGGCCCCAATCAGCCCCAGCATTTT.

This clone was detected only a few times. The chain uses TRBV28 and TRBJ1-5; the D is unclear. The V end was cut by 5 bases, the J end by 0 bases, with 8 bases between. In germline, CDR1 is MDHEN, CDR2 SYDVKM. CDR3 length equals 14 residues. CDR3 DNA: TGTGCCAGCAGTGACCCGTATAGCAATCAGCCCCAGCATTTT. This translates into CASSDPYSNQPQHF.